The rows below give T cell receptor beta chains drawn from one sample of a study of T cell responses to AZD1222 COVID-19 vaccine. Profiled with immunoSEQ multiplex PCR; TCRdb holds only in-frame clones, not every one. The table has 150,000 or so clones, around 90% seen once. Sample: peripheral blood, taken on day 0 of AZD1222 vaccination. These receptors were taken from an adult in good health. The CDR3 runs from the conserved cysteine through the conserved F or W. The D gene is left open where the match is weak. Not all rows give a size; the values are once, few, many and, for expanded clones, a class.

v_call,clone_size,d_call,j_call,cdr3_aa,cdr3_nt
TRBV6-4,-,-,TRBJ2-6,CASSQADAQGEVLTF,TGTGCCAGCAGTCAAGCCGATGCACAGGGAGAAGTCCTGACTTTC
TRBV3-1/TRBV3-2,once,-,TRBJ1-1,CASSQGGAVNTEAFF,TGTGCCAGCAGCCAAGGGGGTGCGGTAAACACTGAAGCTTTCTTT
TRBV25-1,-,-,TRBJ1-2,CASSESRRGYGYTF,TGTGCCAGCAGTGAATCCCGACGGGGCTATGGCTACACCTTC
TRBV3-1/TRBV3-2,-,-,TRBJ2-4,CASSIGLAKNIQYF,TGTGCCAGCAGTATAGGATTAGCCAAAAACATTCAGTACTTC
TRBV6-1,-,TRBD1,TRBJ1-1,CASSGQAQGLMDTEAFF,TGTGCCAGCAGTGGACAGGCACAGGGGTTAATGGACACTGAAGCTTTCTTT
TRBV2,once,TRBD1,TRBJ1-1,CASHVPGQGFLNTEAFF,TGTGCCAGCCACGTGCCGGGACAGGGTTTTTTGAACACTGAAGCTTTCTTT
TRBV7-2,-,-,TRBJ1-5,CASSATGRHQPQHF,TGTGCCAGCAGCGCTACCGGGAGACATCAGCCCCAGCATTTT
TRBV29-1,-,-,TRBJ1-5,CSVATWDDSNQPQHF,TGCAGCGTTGCAACCTGGGACGATAGCAATCAGCCCCAGCATTTT
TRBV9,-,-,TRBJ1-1,CASSTGGYAEAFF,TGTGCCAGCAGTACTGGTGGTTACGCTGAAGCTTTCTTT
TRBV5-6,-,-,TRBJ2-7,CASSQRGSGLYPYEQYF,TGTGCCAGCAGCCAAAGGGGAAGCGGGTTATATCCCTACGAGCAGTACTTC
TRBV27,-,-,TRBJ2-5,CASSLSWGGAAQYF,TGTGCCAGCAGTTTATCTTGGGGTGGGGCGGCCCAGTACTTC
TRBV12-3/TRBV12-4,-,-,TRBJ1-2,CASSPGGFGYTF,TGTGCCAGCAGCCCGGGGGGGTTTGGCTACACCTTC
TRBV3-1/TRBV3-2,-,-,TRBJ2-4,CASSPPLAKNIQYF,TGTGCCAGCAGCCCTCCATTAGCCAAAAACATTCAGTACTTC
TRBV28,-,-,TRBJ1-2,CASSYSNYGYTF,TGTGCCAGCAGCTACTCTAACTATGGCTACACCTTC
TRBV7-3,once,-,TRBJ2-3,CASSQGLGGTQYF,TGTGCCAGCAGCCAAGGGCTGGGCGGTACGCAGTATTTT
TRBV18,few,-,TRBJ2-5,CASSPQETQYF,TGTGCCAGCTCACCGCAAGAGACCCAGTACTTC
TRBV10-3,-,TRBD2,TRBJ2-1,CATTSGIGDEQFF,TGTGCCACCACTAGCGGGATAGGGGATGAGCAGTTCTTC
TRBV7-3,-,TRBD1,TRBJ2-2,CASSFDRDPRRELFF,TGTGCCAGCAGCTTCGACAGGGACCCCCGCCGGGAGCTGTTTTTT